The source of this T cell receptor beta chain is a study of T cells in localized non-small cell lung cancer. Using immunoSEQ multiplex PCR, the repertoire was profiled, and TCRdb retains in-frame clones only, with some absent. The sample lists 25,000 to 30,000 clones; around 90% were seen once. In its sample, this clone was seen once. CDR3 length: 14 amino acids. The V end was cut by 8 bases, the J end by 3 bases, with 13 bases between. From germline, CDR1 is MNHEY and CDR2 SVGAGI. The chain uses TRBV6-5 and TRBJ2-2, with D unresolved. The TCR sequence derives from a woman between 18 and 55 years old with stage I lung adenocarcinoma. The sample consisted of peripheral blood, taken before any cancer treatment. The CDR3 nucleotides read TGTGCCAGCGGCCCCGACACTCACACCGGGGAGCTGTTTTTT. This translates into CASGPDTHTGELFF.